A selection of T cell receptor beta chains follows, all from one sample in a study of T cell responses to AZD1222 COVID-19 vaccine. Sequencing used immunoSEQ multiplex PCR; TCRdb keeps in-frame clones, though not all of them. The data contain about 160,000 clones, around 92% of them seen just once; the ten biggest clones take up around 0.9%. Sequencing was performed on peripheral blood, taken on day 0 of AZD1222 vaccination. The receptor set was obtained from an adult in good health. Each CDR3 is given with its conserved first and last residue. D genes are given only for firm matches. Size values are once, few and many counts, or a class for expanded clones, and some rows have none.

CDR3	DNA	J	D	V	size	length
CASSVEGAGNTIYF	TGTGCCAGCAGCGTAGAAGGCGCCGGAAACACCATATATTTT	TRBJ1-3	-	TRBV9	-	14
CASSLPGDYGYTF	TGCGCCAGCAGCTTGCCGGGAGACTATGGCTACACCTTC	TRBJ1-2	-	TRBV5-1	-	13
CASSYARRNTEAFF	TGTGCCAGCAGTTACGCCAGGAGGAACACTGAAGCTTTCTTT	TRBJ1-1	-	TRBV6-5	-	14
CASSPGKGGLEPEQYF	TGTGCCAGCAGCCCCGGGAAGGGGGGGCTGGAGCCCGAGCAGTACTTC	TRBJ2-7	-	TRBV5-4	-	16
CSVVVRQGPEQFF	TGCAGCGTGGTGGTCCGGCAGGGTCCTGAGCAGTTCTTC	TRBJ2-1	-	TRBV29-1	-	13
CASSAGTFSNQPQHF	TGTGCCAGCAGCGCCGGGACGTTTAGCAATCAGCCCCAGCATTTT	TRBJ1-5	-	TRBV6-5	-	15
CAWSHRDWTGYGYTF	TGTGCCTGGAGCCACCGGGATTGGACAGGGTATGGCTACACCTTC	TRBJ1-2	TRBD1	TRBV30	-	15
CASSPSRVYEQFF	TGTGCCAGCTCACCCTCCAGGGTCTATGAGCAGTTCTTC	TRBJ2-1	-	TRBV18	-	13
CASSLGGVGAQETQYF	TGCGCCAGCAGCTTGGGTGGGGTCGGGGCCCAAGAGACCCAGTACTTC	TRBJ2-5	-	TRBV5-1	-	16
CASSVDLGAYEQYF	TGTGCCAGCAGCGTAGACCTAGGGGCCTACGAGCAGTACTTC	TRBJ2-7	-	TRBV9	-	14
CASSLGNQRQDQETQYF	TGTGCCAGCAGCTTAGGAAACCAAAGACAGGACCAAGAGACCCAGTACTTC	TRBJ2-5	-	TRBV7-7	-	17
CASSYRFNEKLFF	TGTGCCAGTAGCTACCGTTTTAATGAAAAACTGTTTTTT	TRBJ1-4	-	TRBV19	few	13
CASSQATGYTGELFF	TGTGCCAGCAGCCAGGCCACAGGGTACACCGGGGAGCTGTTTTTT	TRBJ2-2	-	TRBV3-1/TRBV3-2	-	15
CASSQGRKDSPLHF	TGTGCCAGCAGCCAGGGTCGGAAGGATTCACCCCTCCACTTT	TRBJ1-6	-	TRBV3-1/TRBV3-2	-	14
CASSSEGGEQYF	TGCGCCAGCAGCTCGGAGGGGGGAGAGCAGTACTTC	TRBJ2-7	-	TRBV5-1	-	12
CASSEVGGTGYLEQYF	TGTGCCAGCAGTGAAGTTGGAGGGACAGGGTATCTCGAGCAGTACTTC	TRBJ2-7	TRBD1	TRBV2	-	16
CASSLGFVIHEQFF	TGTGCCAGCAGCTTAGGGTTTGTTATCCATGAGCAGTTCTTC	TRBJ2-1	-	TRBV7-2	-	14
CASSDVRVVGTEAFF	TGTGCCAGCAGTGACGTCAGGGTTGTCGGCACTGAAGCTTTCTTT	TRBJ1-1	-	TRBV2	-	15
CASSSPVGRTEAFF	TGTGCCAGCAGTTCTCCGGTCGGGAGAACTGAAGCTTTCTTT	TRBJ1-1	-	TRBV3-1/TRBV3-2	-	14
CASSQELSTDTQYF	TGCGCCAGCAGCCAAGAACTCAGCACAGATACGCAGTATTTT	TRBJ2-3	-	TRBV4-1	-	14
CASSQTGESEQYF	TGTGCCAGCAGCCAAACAGGGGAGAGCGAGCAGTACTTC	TRBJ2-7	TRBD1	TRBV4-2	-	13
CASSSILNLVNRGSPTNEKLFF	TGTGCCAGCTCATCGATTTTAAACCTGGTGAACAGGGGGAGCCCAACTAATGAAAAACTGTTTTTT	TRBJ1-4	TRBD1	TRBV18	-	22
CASSFRQGETQYF	TGTGCCAGCAGCTTCCGACAGGGGGAGACCCAGTACTTC	TRBJ2-5	TRBD1	TRBV7-2	-	13
CASSLVISSYEQYF	TGCGCCAGCAGCTTGGTTATTAGCTCCTACGAGCAGTACTTC	TRBJ2-7	-	TRBV5-1	-	14
CASTEQGGRNEKLFF	TGTGCCAGCACTGAACAGGGGGGGAGAAATGAAAAACTGTTTTTT	TRBJ1-4	TRBD1	TRBV2	-	15
CAIRTSISNTGELFF	TGTGCCATCAGGACTAGCATTTCGAACACCGGGGAGCTGTTTTTT	TRBJ2-2	TRBD2	TRBV10-3	-	15
CASSLPDF	TGTGCCAGCAGCTTACCCGACTTC	TRBJ2-5	-	TRBV7-6	once	8
CASSQVGGKDSPLHF	TGTGCCAGCAGCCAAGTGGGGGGTAAGGATTCACCCCTCCACTTT	TRBJ1-6	-	TRBV3-1/TRBV3-2	-	15
CASSYVETQYF	TGTGCCAGCAGCTACGTAGAGACCCAGTACTTC	TRBJ2-5	-	TRBV7-2	-	11
CASSLEGMNQPQHF	TGCGCCAGCAGCTTGGAAGGTATGAATCAGCCCCAGCATTTT	TRBJ1-5	-	TRBV5-1	-	14
CASSLEGPGTNEKLFF	TGTGCCAGCAGTTTAGAGGGGCCGGGAACTAATGAAAAACTGTTTTTT	TRBJ1-4	-	TRBV27	-	16
CASSPLTGDTEAFF	TGTGCCAGCTCACCGCTTACAGGGGACACTGAAGCTTTCTTT	TRBJ1-1	TRBD1	TRBV18	-	14
CASSLEVGITDTQYF	TGTGCCAGCAGCTTAGAAGTGGGAATCACAGATACGCAGTATTTT	TRBJ2-3	-	TRBV7-9	-	15
CASSQPRDRGYEQYF	TGCGCCAGCAGCCAACCCCGAGACAGGGGCTACGAGCAGTACTTC	TRBJ2-7	TRBD1	TRBV4-1	-	15
CASSTLGTGYGYTF	TGTGCCAGCAGTACGCTTGGGACAGGCTATGGCTACACCTTC	TRBJ1-2	TRBD1	TRBV27	-	14
CASSLTSHRRGDEKLFF	TGTGCCAGCAGCTTAACGTCCCACAGAAGGGGAGATGAAAAACTGTTTTTT	TRBJ1-4	-	TRBV7-8	-	17
CASSSSAGDQPQHF	TGCGCCAGCAGCTCTTCGGCAGGGGATCAGCCCCAGCATTTT	TRBJ1-5	-	TRBV5-1	-	14
CASIRTGPNEKLFF	TGTGCCAGTATCCGGACGGGACCTAATGAAAAACTGTTTTTT	TRBJ1-4	-	TRBV19	once	14
CASSQVEQLDTEAFF	TGCGCCAGCAGCCAAGTGGAGCAACTCGACACTGAAGCTTTCTTT	TRBJ1-1	-	TRBV4-1	-	15
CSVDRDRRDTQYF	TGCAGCGTTGATCGAGATAGGAGAGATACGCAGTATTTT	TRBJ2-3	-	TRBV29-1	-	13
CASRTQGTDTQYF	TGTGCCAGCAGGACACAGGGCACAGATACGCAGTATTTT	TRBJ2-3	-	TRBV28	-	13
CAISDVWGRGINTEAFF	TGTGCCATCAGTGATGTTTGGGGGCGCGGGATTAACACTGAAGCTTTCTTT	TRBJ1-1	-	TRBV10-3	-	17